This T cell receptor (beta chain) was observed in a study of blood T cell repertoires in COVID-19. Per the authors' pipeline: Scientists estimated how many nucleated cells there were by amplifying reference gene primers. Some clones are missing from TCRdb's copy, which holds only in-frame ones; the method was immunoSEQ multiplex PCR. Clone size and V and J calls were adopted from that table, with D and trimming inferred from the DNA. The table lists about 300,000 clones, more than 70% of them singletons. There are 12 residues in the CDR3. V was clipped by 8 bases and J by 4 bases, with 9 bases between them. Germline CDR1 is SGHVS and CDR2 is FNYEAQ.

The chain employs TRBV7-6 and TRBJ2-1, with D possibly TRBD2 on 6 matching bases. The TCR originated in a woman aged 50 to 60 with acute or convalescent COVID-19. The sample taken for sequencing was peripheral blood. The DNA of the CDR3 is TGTGCCAGCTCCGGGGGATACAATGAGCAGTTCTTC. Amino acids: CASSGGYNEQFF.